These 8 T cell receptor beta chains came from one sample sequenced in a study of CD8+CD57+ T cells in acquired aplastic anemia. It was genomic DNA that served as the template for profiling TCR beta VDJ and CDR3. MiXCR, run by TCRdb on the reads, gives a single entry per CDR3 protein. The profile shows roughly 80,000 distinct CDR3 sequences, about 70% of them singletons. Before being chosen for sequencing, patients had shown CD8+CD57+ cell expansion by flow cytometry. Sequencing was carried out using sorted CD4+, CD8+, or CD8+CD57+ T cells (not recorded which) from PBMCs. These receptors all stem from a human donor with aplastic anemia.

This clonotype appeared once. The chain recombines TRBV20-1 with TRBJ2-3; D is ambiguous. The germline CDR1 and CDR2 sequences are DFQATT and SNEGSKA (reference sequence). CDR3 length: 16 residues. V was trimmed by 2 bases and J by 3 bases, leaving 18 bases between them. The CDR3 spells CSARNRAAIGTDTQYF. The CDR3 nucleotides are TGCAGTGCTAGAAATAGGGCGGCCATAGGGACAGATACGCAGTATTTT.

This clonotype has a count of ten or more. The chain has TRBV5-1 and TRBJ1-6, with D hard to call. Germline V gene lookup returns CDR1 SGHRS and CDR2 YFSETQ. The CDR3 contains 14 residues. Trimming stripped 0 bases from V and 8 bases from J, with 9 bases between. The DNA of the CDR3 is TGCGCCAGCAGCTTGGACCTGAGTGATTCACCCCTCCACTTT. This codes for CASSLDLSDSPLHF.

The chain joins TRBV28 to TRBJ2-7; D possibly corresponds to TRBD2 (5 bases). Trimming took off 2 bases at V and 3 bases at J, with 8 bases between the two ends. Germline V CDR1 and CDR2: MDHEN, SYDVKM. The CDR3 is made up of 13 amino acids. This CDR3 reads CASSLGLLYEQYF. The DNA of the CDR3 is TGTGCCAGCAGTTTAGGACTCCTCTACGAGCAGTACTTC.

The CDR3 nucleotides read TGCAGCGTTCCTCCGTCTACGGAGCTTCCAAATGGCTACACCTTC. This translates into CSVPPSTELPNGYTF. The chain recombines TRBV29-1 with TRBJ1-2; no clear D. This CDR3 has 15 amino acids. Germline V gene data show CDR1 as SQVTM and CDR2 as ANQGSEA. The V gene lost 5 bases and the J gene lost 6 bases, with 22 bases spanning the gap.

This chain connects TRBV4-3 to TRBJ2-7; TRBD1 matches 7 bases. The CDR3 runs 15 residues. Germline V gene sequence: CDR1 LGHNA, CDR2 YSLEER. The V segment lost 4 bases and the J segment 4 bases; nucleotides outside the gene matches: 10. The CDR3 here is CASSPSGTVPYEQYF. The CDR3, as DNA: TGCGCCAGCAGCCCTTCCGGGACAGTACCTTACGAGCAGTACTTC.

CDR3 nucleotide sequence: TGTGCCAGCAGTGACCCACAGGGGGCAGATACGCAGTATTTT. Translating gives CASSDPQGADTQYF. V gene TRBV25-1 combines with J gene TRBJ2-3; 8 bases map to TRBD1. This CDR3 has 14 residues. Germline trimming cut 3 bases from V and 4 bases from J; bases unmatched to any gene: 3. Germline CDR1 reads MGHDK; CDR2 reads SYGVNS.

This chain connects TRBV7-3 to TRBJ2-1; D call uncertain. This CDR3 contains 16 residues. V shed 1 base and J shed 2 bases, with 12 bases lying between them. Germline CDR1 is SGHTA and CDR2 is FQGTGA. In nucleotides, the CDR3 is TGTGCCAGCAGCTTAATGGCGGTTCCCACCTACAATGAGCAGTTCTTC. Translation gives CASSLMAVPTYNEQFF.

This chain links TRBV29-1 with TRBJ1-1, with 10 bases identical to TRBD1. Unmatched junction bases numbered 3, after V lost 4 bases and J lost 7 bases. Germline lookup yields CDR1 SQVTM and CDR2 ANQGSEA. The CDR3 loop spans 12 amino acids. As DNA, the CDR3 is TGCAGCGTTGGTTGGACAGGGGGTGAAGCTTTCTTT. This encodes CSVGWTGGEAFF.